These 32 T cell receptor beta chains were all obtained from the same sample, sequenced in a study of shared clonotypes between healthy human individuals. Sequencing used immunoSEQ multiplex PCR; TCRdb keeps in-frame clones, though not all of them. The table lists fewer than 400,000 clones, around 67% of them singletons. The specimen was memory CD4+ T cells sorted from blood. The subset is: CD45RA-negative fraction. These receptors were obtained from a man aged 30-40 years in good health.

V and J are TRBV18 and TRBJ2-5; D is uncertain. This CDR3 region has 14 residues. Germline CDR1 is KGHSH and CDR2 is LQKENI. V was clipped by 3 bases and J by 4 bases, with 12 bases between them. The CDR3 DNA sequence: TGTGCCAGCTCACCTAGTAGCTTATCAGAGACCCAGTACTTC. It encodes CASSPSSLSETQYF.

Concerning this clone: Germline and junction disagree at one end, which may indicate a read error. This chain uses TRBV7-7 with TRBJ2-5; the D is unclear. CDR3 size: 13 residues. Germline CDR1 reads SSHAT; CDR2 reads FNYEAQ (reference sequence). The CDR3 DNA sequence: TGTGCTAGCAGCTTTGGTCCTCAAGAGACCCAGTACTTC. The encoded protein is CASSFGPQETQYF.

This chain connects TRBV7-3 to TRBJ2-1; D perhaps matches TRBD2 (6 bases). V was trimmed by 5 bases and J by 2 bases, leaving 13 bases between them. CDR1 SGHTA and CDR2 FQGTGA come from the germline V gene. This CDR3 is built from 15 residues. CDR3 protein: CASSMEGPAYNEQFF. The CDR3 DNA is TGTGCCAGCAGCATGGAGGGCCCGGCCTACAATGAGCAGTTCTTC.

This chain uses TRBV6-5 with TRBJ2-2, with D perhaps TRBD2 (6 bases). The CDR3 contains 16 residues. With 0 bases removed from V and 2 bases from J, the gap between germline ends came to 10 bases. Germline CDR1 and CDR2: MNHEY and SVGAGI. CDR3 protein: CASSYSFGSNTGELFF. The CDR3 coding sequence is TGTGCCAGCAGTTACTCCTTCGGGAGTAACACCGGGGAGCTGTTTTTT.

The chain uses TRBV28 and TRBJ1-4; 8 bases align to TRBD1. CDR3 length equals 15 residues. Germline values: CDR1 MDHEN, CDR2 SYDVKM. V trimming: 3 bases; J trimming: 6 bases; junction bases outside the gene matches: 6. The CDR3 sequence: CASSFLQQGDEKLFF. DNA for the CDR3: TGTGCCAGCAGTTTCTTGCAACAGGGGGATGAAAAACTGTTTTTT.

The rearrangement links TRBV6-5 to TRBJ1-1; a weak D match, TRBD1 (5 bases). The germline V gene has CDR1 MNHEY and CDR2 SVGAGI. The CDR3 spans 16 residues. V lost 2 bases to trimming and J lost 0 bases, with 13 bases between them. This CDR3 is CASSYLQVHMNTEAFF. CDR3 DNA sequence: TGTGCCAGCAGTTACCTACAGGTGCACATGAACACTGAAGCTTTCTTT.

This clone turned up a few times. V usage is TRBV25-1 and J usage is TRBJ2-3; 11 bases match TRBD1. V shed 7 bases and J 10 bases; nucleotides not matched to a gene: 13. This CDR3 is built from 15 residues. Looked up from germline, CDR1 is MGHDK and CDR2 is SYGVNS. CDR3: CASNSWDRGTVPQYF. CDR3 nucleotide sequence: TGTGCCAGCAATAGCTGGGACAGGGGGACCGTGCCGCAGTATTTT.

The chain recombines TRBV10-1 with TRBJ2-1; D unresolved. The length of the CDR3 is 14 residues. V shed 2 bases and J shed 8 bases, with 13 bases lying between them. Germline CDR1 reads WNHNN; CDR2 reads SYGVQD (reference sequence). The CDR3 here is CASSEGWGRDEQFF. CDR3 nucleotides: TGCGCCAGCAGTGAGGGGTGGGGAAGGGATGAGCAGTTCTTC.

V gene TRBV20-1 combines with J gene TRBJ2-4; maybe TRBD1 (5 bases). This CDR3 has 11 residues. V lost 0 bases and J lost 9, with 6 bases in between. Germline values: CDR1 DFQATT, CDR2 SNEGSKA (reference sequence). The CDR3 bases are TGCAGTGCTAGAGAAAGGGGCATTCAGTACTTC. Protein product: CSARERGIQYF.

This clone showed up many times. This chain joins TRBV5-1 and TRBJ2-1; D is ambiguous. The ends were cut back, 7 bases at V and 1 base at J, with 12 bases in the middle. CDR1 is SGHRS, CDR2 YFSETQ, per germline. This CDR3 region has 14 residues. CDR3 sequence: CASATVGSYNEQFF. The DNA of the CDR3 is TGCGCCAGCGCCACGGTTGGGTCCTACAATGAGCAGTTCTTC. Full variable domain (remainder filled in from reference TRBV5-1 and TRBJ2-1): KAGVTQTPRYLIKTRGQQVTLSCSPISGHRSVSWYQQTPGQGLQFLFEYFSETQRNKGNFPGRFSGRQFSNSRSEMNVSTLELGDSALYLCASATVGSYNEQFFGPGTRLTVL.

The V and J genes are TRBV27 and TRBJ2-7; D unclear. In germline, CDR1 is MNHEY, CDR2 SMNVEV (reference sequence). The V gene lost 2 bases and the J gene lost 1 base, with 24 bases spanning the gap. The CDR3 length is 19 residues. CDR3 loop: CASSLKPAGGWGVSYEQYF. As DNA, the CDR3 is TGTGCCAGCAGTTTAAAGCCCGCCGGTGGGTGGGGTGTGTCCTACGAGCAGTACTTC.

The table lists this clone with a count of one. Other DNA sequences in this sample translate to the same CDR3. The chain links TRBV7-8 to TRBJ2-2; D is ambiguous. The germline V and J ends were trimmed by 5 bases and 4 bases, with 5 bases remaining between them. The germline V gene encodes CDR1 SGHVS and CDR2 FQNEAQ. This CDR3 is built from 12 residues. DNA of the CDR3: TGTGCCAGCAGCCTAGGCACCGGGGAGCTGTTTTTT. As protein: CASSLGTGELFF. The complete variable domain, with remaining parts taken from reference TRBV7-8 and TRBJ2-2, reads GAGVSQSPRYKVAKRGQDVALRCDPISGHVSLFWYQQALGQGPEFLTYFQNEAQLDKSGLPSDRFFAERPEGSVSTLKIQRTQQEDSAVYLCASSLGTGELFFGEGSRLTVL.

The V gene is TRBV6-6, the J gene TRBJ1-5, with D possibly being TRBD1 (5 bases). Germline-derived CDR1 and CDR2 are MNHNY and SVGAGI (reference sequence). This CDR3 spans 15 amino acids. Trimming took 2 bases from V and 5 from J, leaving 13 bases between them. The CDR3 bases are TGTGCCAGCAGTTACGGGACGGACGGTCATCAGCCCCAGCATTTT. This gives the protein CASSYGTDGHQPQHF.

CDR3 bases: TGTGCCAGCAGCTCAAGGGGACTTTACAATGAGCAGTTCTTC. This sequence encodes CASSSRGLYNEQFF. The J gene is TRBJ2-1, the V gene TRBV11-2; tentatively, D is TRBD2 (6 bases). The germline gives CDR1 SGHAT, CDR2 FQNNGV. V was shortened by 4 bases and J by 4 bases, with 11 bases between the two germline ends. CDR3 length: 14 residues.

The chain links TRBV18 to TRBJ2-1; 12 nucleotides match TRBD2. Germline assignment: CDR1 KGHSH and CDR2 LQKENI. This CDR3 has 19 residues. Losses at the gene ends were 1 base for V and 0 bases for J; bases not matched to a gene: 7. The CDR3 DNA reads TGTGCCAGCTCACCACTACCGGGACTAGCGGGTCCCTCCTACAATGAGCAGTTCTTC. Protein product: CASSPLPGLAGPSYNEQFF. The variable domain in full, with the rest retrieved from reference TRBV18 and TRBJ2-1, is NAGVMQNPRHLVRRRGQEARLRCSPMKGHSHVYWYRQLPEEGLKFMVYLQKENIIDESGMPKERFSAEFPKEGPSILRIQQVVRGDSAAYFCASSPLPGLAGPSYNEQFFGPGTRLTVL.

The CDR3 coding sequence is TGTGCCAGCCAGGGCTATTCTGGAAACACCATATATTTT. This translates into CASQGYSGNTIYF. The chain recombines TRBV6-1 with TRBJ1-3, with a possible D match to TRBD1 (5 bases). Trimming removed 8 bases from V and 1 base from J, with 9 bases in between. This CDR3 comprises 13 residues. From germline, CDR1 is MNHNS and CDR2 SASEGT.

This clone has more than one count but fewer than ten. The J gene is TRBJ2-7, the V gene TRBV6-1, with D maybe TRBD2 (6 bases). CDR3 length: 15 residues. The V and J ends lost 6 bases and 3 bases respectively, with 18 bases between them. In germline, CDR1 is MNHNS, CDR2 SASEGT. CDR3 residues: CASRPTGLLYYEQYF. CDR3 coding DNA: TGTGCCAGCAGACCAACGGGACTCTTGTACTACGAGCAGTACTTC.

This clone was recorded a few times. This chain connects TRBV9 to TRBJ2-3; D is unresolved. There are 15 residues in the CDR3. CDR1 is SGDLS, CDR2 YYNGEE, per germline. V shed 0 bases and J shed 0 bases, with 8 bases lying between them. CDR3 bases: TGTGCCAGCAGCGTAGGCAGTGCTAGCACAGATACGCAGTATTTT. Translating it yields CASSVGSASTDTQYF. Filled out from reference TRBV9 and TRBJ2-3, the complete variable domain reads DSGVTQTPKHLITATGQRVTLRCSPRSGDLSVYWYQQSLDQGLQFLIQYYNGEERAKGNILERFSAQQFPDLHSELNLSSLELGDSALYFCASSVGSASTDTQYFGPGTRLTVL.

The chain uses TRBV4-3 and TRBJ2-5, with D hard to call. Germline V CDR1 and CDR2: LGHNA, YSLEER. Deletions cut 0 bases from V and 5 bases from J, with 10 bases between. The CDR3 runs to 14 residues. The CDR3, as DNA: TGCGCCAGCAGCCAAGACACGGCGGCGGAGACCCAGTACTTC. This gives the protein CASSQDTAAETQYF.

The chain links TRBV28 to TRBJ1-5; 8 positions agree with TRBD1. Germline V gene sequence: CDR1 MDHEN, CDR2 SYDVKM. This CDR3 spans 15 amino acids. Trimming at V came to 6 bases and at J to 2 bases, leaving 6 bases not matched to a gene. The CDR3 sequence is CASSKTGEGNQPQHF. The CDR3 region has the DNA TGTGCCAGCAGCAAGACAGGGGAGGGCAATCAGCCCCAGCATTTT.

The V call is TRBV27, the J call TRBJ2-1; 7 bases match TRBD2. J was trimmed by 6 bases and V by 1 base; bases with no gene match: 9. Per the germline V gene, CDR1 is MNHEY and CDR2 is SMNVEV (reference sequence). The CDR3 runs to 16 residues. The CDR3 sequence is CASSLWAREGLNEQFF. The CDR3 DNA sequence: TGTGCCAGCAGTTTATGGGCTAGGGAGGGGCTCAATGAGCAGTTCTTC.

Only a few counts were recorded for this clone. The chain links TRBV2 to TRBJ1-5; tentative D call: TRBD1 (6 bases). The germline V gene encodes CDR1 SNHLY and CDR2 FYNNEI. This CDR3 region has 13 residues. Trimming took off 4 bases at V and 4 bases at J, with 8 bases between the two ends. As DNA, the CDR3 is TGTGCCAGCAGTGTCGGACAGAATCAGCCCCAGCATTTT. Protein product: CASSVGQNQPQHF.

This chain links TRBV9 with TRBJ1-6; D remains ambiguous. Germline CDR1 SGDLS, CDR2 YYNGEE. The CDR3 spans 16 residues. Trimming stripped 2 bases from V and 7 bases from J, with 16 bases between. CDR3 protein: CASSVTSAGVNSPLHF. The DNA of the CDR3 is TGTGCCAGCAGCGTGACCTCAGCTGGGGTAAATTCACCCCTCCACTTT.

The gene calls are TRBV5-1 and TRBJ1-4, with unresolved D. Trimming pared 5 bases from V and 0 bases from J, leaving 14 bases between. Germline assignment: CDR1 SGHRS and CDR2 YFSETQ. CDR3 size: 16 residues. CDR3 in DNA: TGCGCCAGCAGTCTCTTATCCGGAGCAACTAATGAAAAACTGTTTTTT. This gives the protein CASSLLSGATNEKLFF.

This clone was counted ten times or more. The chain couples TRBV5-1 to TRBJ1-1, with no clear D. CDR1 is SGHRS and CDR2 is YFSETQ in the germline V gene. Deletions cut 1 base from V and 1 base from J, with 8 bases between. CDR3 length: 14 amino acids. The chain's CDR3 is CASSLSSANTEAFF. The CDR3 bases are TGCGCCAGCAGCTTGTCTTCCGCGAACACTGAAGCTTTCTTT.

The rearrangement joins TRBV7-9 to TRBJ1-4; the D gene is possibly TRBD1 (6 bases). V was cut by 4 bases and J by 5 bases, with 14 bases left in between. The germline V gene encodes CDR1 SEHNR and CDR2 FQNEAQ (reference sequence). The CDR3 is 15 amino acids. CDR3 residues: CASSSPPQGNEKLFF. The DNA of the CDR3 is TGTGCCAGCAGCTCCCCCCCGCAGGGGAATGAAAAACTGTTTTTT.

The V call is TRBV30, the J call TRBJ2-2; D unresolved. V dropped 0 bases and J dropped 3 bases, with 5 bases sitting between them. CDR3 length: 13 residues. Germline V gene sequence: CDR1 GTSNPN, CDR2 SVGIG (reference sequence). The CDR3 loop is CAWSVADTGELFF. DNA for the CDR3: TGTGCCTGGAGTGTGGCAGACACCGGGGAGCTGTTTTTT. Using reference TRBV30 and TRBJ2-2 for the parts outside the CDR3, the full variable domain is SQTIHQWPATLVQPVGSPLSLECTVEGTSNPNLYWYRQAAGRGLQLLFYSVGIGQISSEVPQNLSASRPQDRQFILSSKKLLLSDSGFYLCAWSVADTGELFFGEGSRLTVL.

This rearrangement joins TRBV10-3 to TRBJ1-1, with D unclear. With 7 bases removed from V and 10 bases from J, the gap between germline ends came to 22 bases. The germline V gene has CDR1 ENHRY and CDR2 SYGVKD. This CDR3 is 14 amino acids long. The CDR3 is CAIKEGRPGRGAFF. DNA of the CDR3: TGTGCCATCAAGGAGGGTAGACCCGGGCGTGGAGCTTTCTTT.

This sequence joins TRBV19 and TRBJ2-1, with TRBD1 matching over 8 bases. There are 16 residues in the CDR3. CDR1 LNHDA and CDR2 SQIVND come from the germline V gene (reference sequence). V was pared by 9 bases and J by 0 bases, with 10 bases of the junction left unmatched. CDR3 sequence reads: CASGQGITFSYNEQFF. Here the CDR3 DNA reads TGTGCCAGCGGACAGGGTATTACTTTCTCCTACAATGAGCAGTTCTTC.

The CDR3 DNA is TGCAGCGTTGAAGGAAATCGCCGAGGCGCAGATACGCAGTATTTT. Protein product: CSVEGNRRGADTQYF. The rearrangement links TRBV29-1 to TRBJ2-3; D remains unclear. The germline V gene encodes CDR1 SQVTM and CDR2 ANQGSEA. The CDR3 spans 15 residues. Trimming removed 1 base from V and 4 bases from J, with 15 bases in between.

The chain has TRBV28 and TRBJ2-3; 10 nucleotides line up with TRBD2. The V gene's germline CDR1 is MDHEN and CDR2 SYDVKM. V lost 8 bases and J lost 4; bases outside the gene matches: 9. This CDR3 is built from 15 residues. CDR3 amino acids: CASGSSGSGADTQYF. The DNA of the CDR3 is TGTGCCAGCGGATCTAGCGGGAGTGGCGCAGATACGCAGTATTTT. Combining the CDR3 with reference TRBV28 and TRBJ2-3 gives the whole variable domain DVKVTQSSRYLVKRTGEKVFLECVQDMDHENMFWYRQDPGLGLRLIYFSYDVKMKEKGDIPEGYSVSREKKERFSLILESASTNQTSMYLCASGSSGSGADTQYFGPGTRLTVL.

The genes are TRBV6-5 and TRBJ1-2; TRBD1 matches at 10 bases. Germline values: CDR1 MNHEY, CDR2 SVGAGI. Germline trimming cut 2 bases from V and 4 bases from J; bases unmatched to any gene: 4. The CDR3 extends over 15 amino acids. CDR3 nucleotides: TGTGCCAGCAGTTACACGCGGACAGGGGGCTATGGCTACACCTTC. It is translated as CASSYTRTGGYGYTF.